What follows are 8 T cell receptor beta chains derived from one specimen sequenced in a study of cytomegalovirus exposure and HLA in healthy donors. The PCR used 60 Vbeta and 13 Jbeta primers. Assay: immunoSEQ multiplex PCR; the TCRdb copy retains only in-frame clones and omits some. The sample lists about 42,000 clones, 45% to 65% seen once, with 9% to 13% in the top ten. Sequences were obtained from PBMCs. These receptors originate from a human donor in good health.

On this clone: A read error may account for a junction end that differs from germline. The chain carries TRBV7-8 and TRBJ1-2; 7 bases line up with TRBD1. This CDR3 is built from 18 residues. CDR1 and CDR2 (germline): SGHVS, FQNEAQ. The CDR3 nucleotides are TGTGCCAGCACCTTAGGATCGACAGGGACCCGACTGGGCTATGGCTACACCTTC. It specifies CASTLGSTGTRLGYGYTF.

A few counts support this clone. This chain joins TRBV9 and TRBJ1-2, with D unclear. The CDR3 spans 15 residues. Germline V gene lookup returns CDR1 SGDLS and CDR2 YYNGEE. V lost 4 bases and J lost 3, with 16 bases in between. CDR3: CASSHLNGQDYGYTF. CDR3 DNA: TGTGCCAGCAGCCACCTGAATGGGCAAGACTATGGCTACACCTTC.

V gene TRBV9 combines with J gene TRBJ2-2; 7 bases agree with TRBD2. The germline gives CDR1 SGDLS, CDR2 YYNGEE. The CDR3 has 15 residues. V was pared by 5 bases and J by 1 base, with 5 bases of the junction left unmatched. The CDR3: CASRRGGRNTGELFF. CDR3 sequence (DNA): TGTGCCAGCAGGAGGGGCGGGAGGAACACCGGGGAGCTGTTTTTT. The full variable domain, with the rest looked up from reference TRBV9 and TRBJ2-2, is DSGVTQTPKHLITATGQRVTLRCSPRSGDLSVYWYQQSLDQGLQFLIQYYNGEERAKGNILERFSAQQFPDLHSELNLSSLELGDSALYFCASRRGGRNTGELFFGEGSRLTVL.

The chain couples TRBV9 to TRBJ1-2; 7 nucleotides match TRBD1. Trimming removed 6 bases from V and 8 bases from J; junction bases left unmatched: 10. Germline CDR1 reads SGDLS; CDR2 reads YYNGEE. The CDR3 consists of 13 residues. CDR3 protein: CASNSGQARGYTF. The DNA for the CDR3 is TGTGCCAGCAACTCAGGACAGGCCCGGGGCTACACCTTC.

The chain recombines TRBV19 with TRBJ2-7; TRBD1 is a possible D gene (7 bases). Deletions cut 5 bases from V and 0 bases from J, with 17 bases between. Looked up from germline, CDR1 is LNHDA and CDR2 is SQIVND (reference sequence). The CDR3 contains 16 residues. This chain's CDR3 is CASSLDQGGPSYEQYF. CDR3 DNA: TGTGCCAGTAGTCTTGATCAGGGGGGACCCTCCTACGAGCAGTACTTC.

The chain combines TRBV7-3 with TRBJ2-3, with 11 bases fitting TRBD2. The CDR3 consists of 16 residues. Germline CDR1 reads SGHTA; CDR2 reads FQGTGA. V was clipped by 3 bases and J by 0 bases; unmatched bases: 2. CDR3 coding DNA: TGTGCCAGCAGCTTGGGACTAGCGGTTAGCACAGATACGCAGTATTTT. This gives the protein CASSLGLAVSTDTQYF.

This clone was seen more than once but under ten times. The chain joins TRBV9 to TRBJ1-2, with 8 nucleotides matching TRBD1. After removal of 2 bases from V and 8 bases from J, the junction contained 5 bases not matched to a gene. Germline V lookup: CDR1 SGDLS, CDR2 YYNGEE. This CDR3 has 13 amino acids. The DNA for the CDR3 is TGTGCCAGCAGCGTTTCAGGGGGCGCAGGCTACACCTTC. Translation gives CASSVSGGAGYTF.

This clone was seen a few times. This chain joins TRBV7-2 and TRBJ1-6; 11 bases fit TRBD1. J lost 8 bases, V lost 5 bases, and 5 bases had no gene match. CDR1 and CDR2 from the germline V gene are SGHTA and FQGNSA. This CDR3 region has 15 residues. The CDR3 DNA reads TGTGCCAGCAGCCTGGGGACAGGGGGTTATTCACCCCTCCACTTT. This sequence encodes CASSLGTGGYSPLHF.